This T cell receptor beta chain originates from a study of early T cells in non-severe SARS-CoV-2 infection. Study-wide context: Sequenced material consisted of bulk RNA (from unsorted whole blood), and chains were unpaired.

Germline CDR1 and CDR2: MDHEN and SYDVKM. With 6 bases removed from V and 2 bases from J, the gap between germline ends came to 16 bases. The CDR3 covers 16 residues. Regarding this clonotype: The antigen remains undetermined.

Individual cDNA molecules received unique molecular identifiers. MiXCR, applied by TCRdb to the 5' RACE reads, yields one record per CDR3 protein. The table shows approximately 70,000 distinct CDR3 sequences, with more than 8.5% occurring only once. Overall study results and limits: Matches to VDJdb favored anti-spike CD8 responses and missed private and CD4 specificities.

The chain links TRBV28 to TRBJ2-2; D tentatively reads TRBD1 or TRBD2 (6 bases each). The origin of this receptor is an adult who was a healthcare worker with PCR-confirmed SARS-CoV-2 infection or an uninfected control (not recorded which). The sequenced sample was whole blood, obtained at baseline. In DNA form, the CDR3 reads TGTGCCAGCAGGCCGGGGGCAGGCCCCAACACCGGGGAGCTGTTTTTT. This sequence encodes CASRPGAGPNTGELFF. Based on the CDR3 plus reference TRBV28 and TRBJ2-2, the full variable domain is DVKVTQSSRYLVKRTGEKVFLECVQDMDHENMFWYRQDPGLGLRLIYFSYDVKMKEKGDIPEGYSVSREKKERFSLILESASTNQTSMYLCASRPGAGPNTGELFFGEGSRLTVL.